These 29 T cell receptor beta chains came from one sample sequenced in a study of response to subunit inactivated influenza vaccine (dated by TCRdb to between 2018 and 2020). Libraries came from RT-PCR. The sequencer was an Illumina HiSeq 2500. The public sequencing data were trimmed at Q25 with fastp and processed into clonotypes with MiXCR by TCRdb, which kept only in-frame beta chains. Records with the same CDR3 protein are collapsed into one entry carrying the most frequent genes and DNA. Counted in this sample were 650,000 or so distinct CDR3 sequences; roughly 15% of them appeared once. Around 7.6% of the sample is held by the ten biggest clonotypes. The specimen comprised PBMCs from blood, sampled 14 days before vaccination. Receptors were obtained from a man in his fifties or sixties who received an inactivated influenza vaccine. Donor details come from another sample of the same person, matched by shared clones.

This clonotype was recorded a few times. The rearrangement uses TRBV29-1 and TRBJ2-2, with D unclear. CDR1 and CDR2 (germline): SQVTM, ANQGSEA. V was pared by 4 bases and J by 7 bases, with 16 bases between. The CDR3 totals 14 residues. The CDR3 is CSVGLAGTFGELFF. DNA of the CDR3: TGCAGCGTTGGATTGGCAGGCACGTTCGGGGAGCTGTTTTTT.

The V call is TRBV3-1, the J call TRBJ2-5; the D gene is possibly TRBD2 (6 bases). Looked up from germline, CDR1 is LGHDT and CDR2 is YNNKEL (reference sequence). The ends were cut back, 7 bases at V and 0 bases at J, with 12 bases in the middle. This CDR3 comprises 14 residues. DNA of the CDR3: TGTGCCAGCAAGCTCCGGGACTACCAAGAGACCCAGTACTTC. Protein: CASKLRDYQETQYF.

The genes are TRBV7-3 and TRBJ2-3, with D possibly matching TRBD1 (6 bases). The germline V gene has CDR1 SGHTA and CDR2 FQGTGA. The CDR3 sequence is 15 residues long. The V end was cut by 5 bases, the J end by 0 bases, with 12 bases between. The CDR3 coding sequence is TGTGCCAGCAGCCGCGGACAGCTAAGCACAGATACGCAGTATTTT. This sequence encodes CASSRGQLSTDTQYF.

CDR3 in DNA: TGTGCCAGCAGCCAAGAAAGATGGGGCAGGGGCCCCTACGAGCAGTACTTC. Translated, it gives CASSQERWGRGPYEQYF. The rearrangement uses TRBV3-1 and TRBJ2-7; D perhaps matches TRBD1 (6 bases). The CDR3 runs 17 residues. The ends were cut back, 0 bases at V and 2 bases at J, with 17 bases in the middle. Germline CDR1 and CDR2: LGHDT and YNNKEL (reference sequence).

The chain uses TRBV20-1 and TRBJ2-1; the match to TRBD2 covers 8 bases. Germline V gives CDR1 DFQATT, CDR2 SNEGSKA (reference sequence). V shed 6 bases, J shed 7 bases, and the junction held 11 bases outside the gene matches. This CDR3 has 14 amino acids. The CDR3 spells CSASLSGTSNEQFF. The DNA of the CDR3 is TGCAGTGCGAGCTTGTCCGGGACTAGTAATGAGCAGTTCTTC.

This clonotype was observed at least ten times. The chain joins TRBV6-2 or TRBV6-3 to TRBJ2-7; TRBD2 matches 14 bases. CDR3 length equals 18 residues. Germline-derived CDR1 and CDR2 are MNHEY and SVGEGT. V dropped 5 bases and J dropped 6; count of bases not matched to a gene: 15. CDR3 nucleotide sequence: TGTGCCAGCAGTCAACTTCCGGGACTAGCGGGAGCTAGGTCCGAGCAGTACTTC. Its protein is CASSQLPGLAGARSEQYF.

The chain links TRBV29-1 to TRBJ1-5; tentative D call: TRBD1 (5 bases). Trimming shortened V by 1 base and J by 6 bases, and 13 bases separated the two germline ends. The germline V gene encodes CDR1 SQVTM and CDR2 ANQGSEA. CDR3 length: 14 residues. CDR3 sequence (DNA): TGCAGCGTTGAAGTGGTCGGGGCCGGTCAGCCCCAGCATTTT. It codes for CSVEVVGAGQPQHF.

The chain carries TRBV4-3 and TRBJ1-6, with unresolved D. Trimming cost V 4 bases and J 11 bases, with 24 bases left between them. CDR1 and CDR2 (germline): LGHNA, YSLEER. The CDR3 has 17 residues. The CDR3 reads CASSPNPHGTPSAPLHF. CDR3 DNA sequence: TGCGCCAGCAGCCCTAACCCCCACGGTACCCCATCCGCACCCCTCCACTTT.

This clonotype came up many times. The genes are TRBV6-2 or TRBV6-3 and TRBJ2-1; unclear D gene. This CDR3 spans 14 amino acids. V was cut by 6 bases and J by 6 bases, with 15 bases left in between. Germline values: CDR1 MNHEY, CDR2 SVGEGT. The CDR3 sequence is CASSLSSPSNEQFF. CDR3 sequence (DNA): TGTGCCAGCAGCCTTTCCTCCCCGAGCAATGAGCAGTTCTTC.

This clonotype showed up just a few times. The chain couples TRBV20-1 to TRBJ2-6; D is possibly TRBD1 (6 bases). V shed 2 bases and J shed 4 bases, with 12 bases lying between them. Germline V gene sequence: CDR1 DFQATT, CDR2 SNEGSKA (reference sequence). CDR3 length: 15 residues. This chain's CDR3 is CSARNRVKGANVLTF. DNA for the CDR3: TGCAGTGCTAGAAACAGGGTGAAAGGGGCCAACGTCCTGACTTTC.

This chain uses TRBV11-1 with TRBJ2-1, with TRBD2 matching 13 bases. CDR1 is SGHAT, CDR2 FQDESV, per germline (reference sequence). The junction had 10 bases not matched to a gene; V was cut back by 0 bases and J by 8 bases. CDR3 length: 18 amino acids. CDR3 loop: CASSLAARTSGSLDEQFF. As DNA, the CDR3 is TGTGCCAGCAGCTTAGCGGCGAGGACTAGCGGGAGTTTGGATGAGCAGTTCTTC.

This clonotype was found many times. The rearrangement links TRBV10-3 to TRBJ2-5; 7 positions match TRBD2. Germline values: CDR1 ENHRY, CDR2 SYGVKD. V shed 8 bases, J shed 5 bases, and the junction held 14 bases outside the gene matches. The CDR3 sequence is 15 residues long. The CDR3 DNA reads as TGTGCCATCGGCGGAGCGGGCGGGAGTGGGGAGACCCAGTACTTC. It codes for CAIGGAGGSGETQYF.

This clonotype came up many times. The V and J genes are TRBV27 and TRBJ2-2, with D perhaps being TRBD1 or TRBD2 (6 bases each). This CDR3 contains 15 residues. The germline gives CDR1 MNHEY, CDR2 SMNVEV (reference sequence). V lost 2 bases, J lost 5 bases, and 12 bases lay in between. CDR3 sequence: CASSLNGGGTGELFF. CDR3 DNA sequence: TGTGCCAGCAGTTTAAACGGGGGCGGGACCGGGGAGCTGTTTTTT.

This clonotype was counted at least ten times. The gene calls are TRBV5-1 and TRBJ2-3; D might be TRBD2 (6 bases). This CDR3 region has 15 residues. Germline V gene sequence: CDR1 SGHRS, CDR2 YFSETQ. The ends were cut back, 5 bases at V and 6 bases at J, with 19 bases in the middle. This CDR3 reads CASRFLTGAMDTQYF. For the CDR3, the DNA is TGCGCCAGCAGATTCCTTACGGGAGCAATGGATACGCAGTATTTT.

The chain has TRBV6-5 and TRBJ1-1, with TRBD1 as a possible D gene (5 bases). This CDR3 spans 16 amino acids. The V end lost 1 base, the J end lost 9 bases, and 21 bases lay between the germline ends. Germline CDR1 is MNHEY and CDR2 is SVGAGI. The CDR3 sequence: CASSYWFAGDGRKAFF. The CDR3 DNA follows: TGTGCCAGCAGTTACTGGTTCGCGGGGGACGGTCGGAAAGCTTTCTTT.

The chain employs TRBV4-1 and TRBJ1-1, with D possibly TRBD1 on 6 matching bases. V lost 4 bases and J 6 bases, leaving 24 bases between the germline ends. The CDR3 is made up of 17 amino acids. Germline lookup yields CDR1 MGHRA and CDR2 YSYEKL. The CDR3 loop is CASSLVRGGGSISEAFF. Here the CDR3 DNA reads TGCGCCAGCAGCCTAGTTAGGGGGGGAGGGAGTATCTCTGAAGCTTTCTTT.

The CDR3 nucleotides read TGTGCCAGCAGCTTAGCCTTATTGGACATCCGGGTAGGATCCTACGAGCAGTACTTC. This sequence encodes CASSLALLDIRVGSYEQYF. The chain uses TRBV11-1 and TRBJ2-7, with D possibly matching TRBD1 (5 bases). The CDR3 runs 19 residues. Per the germline V gene, CDR1 is SGHAT and CDR2 is FQDESV (reference sequence). V lost 0 bases and J 1 base, leaving 22 bases between the germline ends.

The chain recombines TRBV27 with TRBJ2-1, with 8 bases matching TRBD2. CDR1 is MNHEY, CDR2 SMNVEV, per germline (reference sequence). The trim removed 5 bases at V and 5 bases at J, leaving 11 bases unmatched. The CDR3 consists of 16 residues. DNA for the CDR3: TGTGCCAGCAGTACCTCACTAGCGGCCGAACACAATGAGCAGTTCTTC. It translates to CASSTSLAAEHNEQFF.

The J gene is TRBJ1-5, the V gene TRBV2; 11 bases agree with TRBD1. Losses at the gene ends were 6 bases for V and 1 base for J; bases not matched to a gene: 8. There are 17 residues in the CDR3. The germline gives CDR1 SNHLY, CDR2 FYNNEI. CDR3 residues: CASSTGTGGLSNQPQHF. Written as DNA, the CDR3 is TGTGCCAGCAGCACCGGGACAGGGGGATTAAGCAATCAGCCCCAGCATTTT. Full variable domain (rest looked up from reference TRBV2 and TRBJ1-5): EPEVTQTPSHQVTQMGQEVILRCVPISNHLYFYWYRQILGQKVEFLVSFYNNEISEKSEIFDDQFSVERPDGSNFTLKIRSTKLEDSAMYFCASSTGTGGLSNQPQHFGDGTRLSIL.

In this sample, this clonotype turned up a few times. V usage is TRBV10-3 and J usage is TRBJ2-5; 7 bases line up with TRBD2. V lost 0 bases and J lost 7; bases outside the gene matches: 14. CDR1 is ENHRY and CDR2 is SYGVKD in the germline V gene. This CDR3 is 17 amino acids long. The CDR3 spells CAISESSGRAGVGTQYF. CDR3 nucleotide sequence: TGTGCCATCAGTGAGTCTAGTGGGAGGGCCGGAGTTGGGACCCAGTACTTC.

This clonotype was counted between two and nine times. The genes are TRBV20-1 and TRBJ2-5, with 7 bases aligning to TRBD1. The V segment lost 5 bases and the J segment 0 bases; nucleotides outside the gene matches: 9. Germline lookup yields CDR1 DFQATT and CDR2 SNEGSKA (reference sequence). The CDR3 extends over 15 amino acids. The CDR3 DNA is TGCAGTGCTGGGACAGATGCTTGGTACCAAGAGACCCAGTACTTC. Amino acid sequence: CSAGTDAWYQETQYF.

In nucleotides, the CDR3 is TGTGCCAGCACCGCGGGCGGTGCATCTAGCACAGATACGCAGTATTTT. It is translated as CASTAGGASSTDTQYF. The chain recombines TRBV13 with TRBJ2-3; TRBD2 might be the D (5 bases). The CDR3 sequence is 16 residues long. Germline CDR1 is PRHDT and CDR2 is FYEKMQ (reference sequence). Trimming left V 7 bases short and J 0 bases short, with 17 bases between.

The CDR3, as DNA: TGTGCCAGCAGATCAGCGGGGGCCGGCACAGATACGCAGTATTTT. This gives the protein CASRSAGAGTDTQYF. The J gene is TRBJ2-3, the V gene TRBV12-3 or TRBV12-4; TRBD2 agrees at 8 bases. The CDR3 covers 15 residues. V was clipped by 6 bases and J by 1 base; unmatched bases: 6.

The CDR3, as DNA: TGCGCCAGCAGCTTGGGGTCGGGGGCCGAGCAGTACTTC. Amino acid sequence: CASSLGSGAEQYF. The chain employs TRBV5-1 and TRBJ2-7; D might be TRBD1 or TRBD2, each matching 6 bases. The germline V gene has CDR1 SGHRS and CDR2 YFSETQ. The CDR3 covers 13 residues. The V end lost 0 bases, the J end lost 6 bases, and 10 bases lay between the germline ends.

CDR3 sequence reads: CSARVWGANVLTF. Here the CDR3 DNA reads TGCAGTGCCCGCGTGTGGGGGGCCAACGTCCTGACTTTC. V and J are TRBV20-1 and TRBJ2-6; no definite D call. V gave up 6 bases and J gave up 4 bases, with 10 bases separating them. Germline V gene sequence: CDR1 DFQATT, CDR2 SNEGSKA (reference sequence). The CDR3 contains 13 residues.

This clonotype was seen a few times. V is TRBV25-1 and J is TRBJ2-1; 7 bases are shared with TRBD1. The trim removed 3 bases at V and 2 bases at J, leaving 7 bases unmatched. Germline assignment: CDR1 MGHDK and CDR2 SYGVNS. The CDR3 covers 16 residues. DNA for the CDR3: TGTGCCAGCAGTGACCACGACAGGGAAACCTACAATGAGCAGTTCTTC. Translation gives CASSDHDRETYNEQFF.

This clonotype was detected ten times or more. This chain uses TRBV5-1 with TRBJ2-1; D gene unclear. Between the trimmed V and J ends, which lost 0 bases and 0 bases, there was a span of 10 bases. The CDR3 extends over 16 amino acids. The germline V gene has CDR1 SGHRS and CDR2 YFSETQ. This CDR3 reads CASSLAARSSYNEQFF. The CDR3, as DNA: TGCGCCAGCAGCTTGGCCGCCAGAAGCTCCTACAATGAGCAGTTCTTC.

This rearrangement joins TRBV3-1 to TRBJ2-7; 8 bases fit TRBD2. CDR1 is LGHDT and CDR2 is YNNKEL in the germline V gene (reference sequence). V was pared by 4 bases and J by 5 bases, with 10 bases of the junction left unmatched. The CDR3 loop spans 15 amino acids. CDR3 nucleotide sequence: TGTGCCAGCAGCCCCGGACCGGGACTAGTGGACGAGCAGTACTTC. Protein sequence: CASSPGPGLVDEQYF.

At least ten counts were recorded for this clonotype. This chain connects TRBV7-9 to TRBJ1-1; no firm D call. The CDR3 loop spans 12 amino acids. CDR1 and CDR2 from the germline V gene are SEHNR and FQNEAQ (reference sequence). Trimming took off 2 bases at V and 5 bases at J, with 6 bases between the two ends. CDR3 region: CASSLIRTEAFF. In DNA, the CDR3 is TGTGCCAGCAGCTTAATCCGGACTGAAGCTTTCTTT.